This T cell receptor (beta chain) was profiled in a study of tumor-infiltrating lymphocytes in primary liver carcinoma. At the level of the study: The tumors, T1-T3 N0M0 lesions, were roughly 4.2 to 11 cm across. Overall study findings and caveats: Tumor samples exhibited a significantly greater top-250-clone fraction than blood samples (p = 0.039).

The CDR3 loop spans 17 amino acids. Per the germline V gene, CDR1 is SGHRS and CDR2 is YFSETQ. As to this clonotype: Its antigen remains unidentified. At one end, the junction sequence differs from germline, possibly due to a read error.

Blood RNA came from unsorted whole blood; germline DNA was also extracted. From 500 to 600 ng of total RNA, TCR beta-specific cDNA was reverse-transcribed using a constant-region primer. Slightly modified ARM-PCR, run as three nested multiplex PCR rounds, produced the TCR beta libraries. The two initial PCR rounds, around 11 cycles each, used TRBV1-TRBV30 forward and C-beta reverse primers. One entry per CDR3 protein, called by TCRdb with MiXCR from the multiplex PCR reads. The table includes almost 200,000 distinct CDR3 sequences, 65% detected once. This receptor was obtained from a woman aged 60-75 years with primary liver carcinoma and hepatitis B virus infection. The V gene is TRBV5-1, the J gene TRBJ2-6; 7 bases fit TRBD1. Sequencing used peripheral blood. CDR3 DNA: TGCGTCAGCAGCTGGACAGGAGGAAGCTCTGGGGCCAACGTCCTGACTTTC. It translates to CVSSWTGGSSGANVLTF.